The sample holds a few counts of the clone carrying this T cell receptor (beta chain). Its target is unknown. From the 120-subject validation cohort, which was separate from the roughly 680-subject first cohort, the donors were drawn. This sample was included in a study of cytomegalovirus exposure and HLA in healthy donors. Study outcomes and limitations: That first-cohort TCR clusters tended to co-occur in the approximately 110 validation repertoires was found in a later analysis. In vitro data verified a few CMV-associated chains as specific for CMV antigens. With high specificity and sensitivity, the classifier reportedly diagnosed cytomegalovirus status.

Germline CDR1 SGDLS, CDR2 YYNGEE. The CDR3 runs to 14 residues. J lost 8 bases, V lost 4 bases, and 7 bases had no gene match. Assay: immunoSEQ multiplex PCR; the TCRdb copy retains only in-frame clones and omits some. There are 130,000 to 150,000 clones in the sample; around 90% occur only once, and 3.5% to 5.5% lies in the top ten. V is TRBV9 and J is TRBJ1-4; 8 bases agree with TRBD1. The clonotype originates from a man younger than 30 in good health and CMV-seropositive. Sequenced sample: PBMCs. CDR3 region: CASSLDRGREKLFF. The CDR3 bases are TGTGCCAGCAGCCTTGACAGGGGCAGGGAAAAACTGTTTTTT.